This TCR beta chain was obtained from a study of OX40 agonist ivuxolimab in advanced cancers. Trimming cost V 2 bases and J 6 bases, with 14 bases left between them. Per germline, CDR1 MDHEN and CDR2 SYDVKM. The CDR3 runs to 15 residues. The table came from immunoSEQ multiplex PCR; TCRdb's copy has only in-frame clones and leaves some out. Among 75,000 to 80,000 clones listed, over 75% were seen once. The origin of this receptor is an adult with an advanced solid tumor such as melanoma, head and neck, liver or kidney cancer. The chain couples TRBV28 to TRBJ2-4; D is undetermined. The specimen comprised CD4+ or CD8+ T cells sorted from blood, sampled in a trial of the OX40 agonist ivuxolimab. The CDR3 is CASSLPAPLGNIQYF. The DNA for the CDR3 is TGTGCCAGCAGTTTACCTGCGCCCTTGGGAAACATTCAGTACTTC.